The 25 T cell receptor beta chains below all came from one sample that was sequenced in a study of T cells in narcolepsy. TCRdb keeps only in-frame clones here, not all; method: immunoSEQ multiplex PCR. The table records roughly 34,000 clones, under 90% of them present only once. The sample comprised CD45RA- memory CD4+ T cells from PBMCs. All receptors come from a human donor with narcolepsy.

The chain combines TRBV10-1 with TRBJ2-3; TRBD1 might be the D (8 bases). Germline values: CDR1 WNHNN, CDR2 SYGVQD (reference sequence). The CDR3 runs 13 residues. With 5 bases removed from V and 7 bases from J, the gap between germline ends came to 13 bases. The CDR3 sequence: CASSTGGGNTQYF. In DNA, the CDR3 is TGCGCCAGCAGTACAGGGGGGGGAAATACGCAGTATTTT.

The rearrangement links TRBV7-2 to TRBJ1-3; D not resolved. The CDR3 is made up of 16 amino acids. Per the germline V gene, CDR1 is SGHTA and CDR2 is FQGNSA. V lost 1 base to trimming and J lost 3 bases, with 13 bases between them. Here the CDR3 DNA reads TGTGCCAGCAGCTTAGGGAGCGGTTTAAGTGGAAACACCATATATTTT. Amino acids: CASSLGSGLSGNTIYF.

This clone was counted a single time. V and J are TRBV7-8 and TRBJ1-5; 8 nucleotides line up with TRBD1. The germline gives CDR1 SGHVS, CDR2 FQNEAQ. The CDR3 is made up of 14 amino acids. The ends lost 6 bases at V and 1 base at J; junction bases unmatched: 2. The CDR3, as DNA: TGTGCCAGCAGAAGACAGGGGAGCAATCAGCCCCAGCATTTT. Translating gives CASRRQGSNQPQHF.

V and J are TRBV18 and TRBJ2-2; D not certain. CDR1 and CDR2 (germline): KGHSH, LQKENI. CDR3 length equals 13 residues. The germline V and J ends were trimmed by 4 bases and 5 bases, with 8 bases remaining between them. The CDR3, as DNA: TGTGCCAGCTCACGCGTAGGGACCGGGGAGCTGTTTTTT. Encoded protein: CASSRVGTGELFF. Using reference TRBV18 and TRBJ2-2 for the parts outside the CDR3, the full variable domain is NAGVMQNPRHLVRRRGQEARLRCSPMKGHSHVYWYRQLPEEGLKFMVYLQKENIIDESGMPKERFSAEFPKEGPSILRIQQVVRGDSAAYFCASSRVGTGELFFGEGSRLTVL.

The rearrangement links TRBV28 to TRBJ2-1; TRBD2 aligns across 7 bases. Germline V gene data show CDR1 as MDHEN and CDR2 as SYDVKM. The CDR3 totals 16 residues. V lost 1 base and J lost 7; bases outside the gene matches: 10. As DNA, the CDR3 is TGTGCCAGCAGTTTATACGCAGCGGGGACTTCGAATGAGCAGTTCTTC. It yields the protein CASSLYAAGTSNEQFF.

Remarks on this clone: One junction end does not reproduce the germline sequence, and a read error may be involved. The chain carries TRBV7-7 and TRBJ2-3, with D tentatively TRBD1 (5 bases). This CDR3 comprises 15 residues. CDR1 SSHAT and CDR2 FNYEAQ come from the germline V gene (reference sequence). The CDR3 reads CASSPSGALTDTQYF. CDR3 DNA: TGTGCTAGCAGCCCCTCTGGGGCCCTGACGGATACGCAGTATTTT. The full variable domain, with the rest looked up from reference TRBV7-7 and TRBJ2-3, is GAGVSQSPRYKVTKRGQDVTLRCDPISSHATLYWYQQALGQGPEFLTYFNYEAQPDKSGLPSDRFSAERPEGSISTLTIQRTEQRDSAMYRCASSPSGALTDTQYFGPGTRLTVL.

The V and J genes are TRBV5-8 and TRBJ1-5; TRBD1 aligns across 11 bases. The CDR3 covers 16 residues. V dropped 4 bases and J dropped 3; count of bases not matched to a gene: 6. The germline V gene has CDR1 SGHTS and CDR2 YDEGEE. CDR3 sequence (DNA): TGTGCCAGCAGCCTGGGGACAGGGGGGATCAATCAGCCCCAGCATTTT. Protein product: CASSLGTGGINQPQHF. Complete variable domain (other parts from reference TRBV5-8 and TRBJ1-5): EAGVTQSPTHLIKTRGQQATLRCSPISGHTSVYWYQQALGLGLQFLLWYDEGEERNRGNFPPRFSGRQFPNYSSELNVNALELEDSALYLCASSLGTGGINQPQHFGDGTRLSIL.

V is TRBV19 and J is TRBJ1-2; 7 nucleotides agree with TRBD1. CDR3 length: 13 residues. CDR1 and CDR2 (germline): LNHDA, SQIVND (reference sequence). The ends lost 6 bases at V and 6 bases at J; junction bases unmatched: 7. In nucleotides, the CDR3 is TGTGCCAGTAGCCCCGACAGGGTGGATGGCTACACCTTC. Protein sequence: CASSPDRVDGYTF.

This clone has a handful of counts. This chain links TRBV10-1 with TRBJ2-3; either TRBD1 or TRBD2 may fit D (6 bases each). The V and J ends lost 2 bases and 0 bases respectively, with 12 bases between them. The CDR3 contains 16 residues. The V gene's germline CDR1 is WNHNN and CDR2 SYGVQD (reference sequence). CDR3 coding DNA: TGCGCCAGCAGTGAGAGTGGGGGGCGCAGCACAGATACGCAGTATTTT. This gives the protein CASSESGGRSTDTQYF.

The rearrangement links TRBV5-1 to TRBJ2-5; 9 nucleotides line up with TRBD2. Germline CDR1 SGHRS, CDR2 YFSETQ. The V segment lost 3 bases and the J segment 5 bases; nucleotides outside the gene matches: 11. The CDR3 length is 16 residues. DNA of the CDR3: TGCGCCAGCAGCTACCGGGCGACTAGCGGAGGCGAGACCCAGTACTTC. Protein sequence: CASSYRATSGGETQYF.

A remark on this clone: The junction differs from germline at one of its ends, possibly a read error. The chain has TRBV7-7 and TRBJ2-1; TRBD1 agrees at 10 bases. Germline V CDR1 and CDR2: SSHAT, FNYEAQ (reference sequence). CDR3 length: 14 amino acids. CDR3 sequence (DNA): TGTGCTAGCAGCCTACGCGGACAGGGGGGCGAGCAGTTCTTC. Translation: CASSLRGQGGEQFF.

This chain uses TRBV19 with TRBJ1-1, with TRBD1 as a possible D gene (5 bases). Per the germline V gene, CDR1 is LNHDA and CDR2 is SQIVND (reference sequence). Trimming removed 7 bases from V and 0 bases from J, with 12 bases in between. The CDR3 loop spans 14 amino acids. This CDR3 reads CASMGGIVNTEAFF. In DNA form, the CDR3 reads TGTGCCAGTATGGGGGGGATCGTGAACACTGAAGCTTTCTTT.

The chain recombines TRBV14 with TRBJ1-4; TRBD1 is a possible D gene (6 bases). The CDR3 has 18 amino acids. Trimming cost V 0 bases and J 6 bases, with 20 bases left between them. From germline, CDR1 is SGHDN and CDR2 FVKESK. In nucleotides, the CDR3 is TGTGCCAGCAGCCAAGAGACCCACAGGGCGGGGGATGATGAAAAACTGTTTTTT. As protein: CASSQETHRAGDDEKLFF. Full variable domain (rest looked up from reference TRBV14 and TRBJ1-4): EAGVTQFPSHSVIEKGQTVTLRCDPISGHDNLYWYRRVMGKEIKFLLHFVKESKQDESGMPNNRFLAERTGGTYSTLKVQPAELEDSGVYFCASSQETHRAGDDEKLFFGSGTQLSVL.

The DNA of the CDR3 is TGTGCCAGCTCACGAAACCTCGGGACAACTAATGAAAAACTGTTTTTT. Translation: CASSRNLGTTNEKLFF. The rearrangement joins TRBV18 to TRBJ1-4, with D unclear. Germline V lookup: CDR1 KGHSH, CDR2 LQKENI. The CDR3 consists of 16 residues. The V end was cut by 4 bases, the J end by 0 bases, with 12 bases between. The entire variable domain, with the rest obtained from reference TRBV18 and TRBJ1-4, is as follows: NAGVMQNPRHLVRRRGQEARLRCSPMKGHSHVYWYRQLPEEGLKFMVYLQKENIIDESGMPKERFSAEFPKEGPSILRIQQVVRGDSAAYFCASSRNLGTTNEKLFFGSGTQLSVL.

This clone was recorded a few times. The chain uses TRBV2 and TRBJ2-2; the D gene is possibly TRBD1 (6 bases). Germline CDR1 reads SNHLY; CDR2 reads FYNNEI. V was shortened by 8 bases and J by 1 base, with 8 bases between the two germline ends. CDR3 length: 13 amino acids. CDR3 residues: CASGGQNTGELFF. As DNA, the CDR3 is TGTGCCAGCGGGGGACAGAACACCGGGGAGCTGTTTTTT. Filled out from reference TRBV2 and TRBJ2-2, the complete variable domain reads EPEVTQTPSHQVTQMGQEVILRCVPISNHLYFYWYRQILGQKVEFLVSFYNNEISEKSEIFDDQFSVERPDGSNFTLKIRSTKLEDSAMYFCASGGQNTGELFFGEGSRLTVL.

The gene calls are TRBV28 and TRBJ1-4, with 7 bases aligning to TRBD1. The germline V gene encodes CDR1 MDHEN and CDR2 SYDVKM. The junction had 8 bases not matched to a gene; V was cut back by 5 bases and J by 8 bases. CDR3 length: 14 residues. Here the CDR3 reads CASSPGQQEEKLFF. The CDR3 DNA is TGTGCCAGCAGTCCGGGACAGCAGGAGGAAAAACTGTTTTTT.

The chain carries TRBV2 and TRBJ1-1; no firm D call. This CDR3 region has 13 residues. Germline values: CDR1 SNHLY, CDR2 FYNNEI. Trimming pared 10 bases from V and 4 bases from J, leaving 16 bases between. CDR3 in amino acids: CATLLQQSTEAFF. CDR3 in DNA: TGTGCCACACTATTACAGCAGAGCACTGAAGCTTTCTTT. Complete variable domain (other parts from reference TRBV2 and TRBJ1-1): EPEVTQTPSHQVTQMGQEVILRCVPISNHLYFYWYRQILGQKVEFLVSFYNNEISEKSEIFDDQFSVERPDGSNFTLKIRSTKLEDSAMYFCATLLQQSTEAFFGQGTRLTVV.

The V call is TRBV7-2, the J call TRBJ2-1, with D tentatively TRBD1 (5 bases). Trimming shortened V by 6 bases and J by 0 bases, and 9 bases separated the two germline ends. CDR3 size: 14 residues. Germline CDR1 reads SGHTA; CDR2 reads FQGNSA. The CDR3 spells CASRDTSSYNEQFF. The CDR3 coding sequence is TGTGCCAGCAGGGACACGAGCTCCTACAATGAGCAGTTCTTC. The whole variable domain, remainder taken from reference TRBV7-2 and TRBJ2-1, is GAGVSQSPSNKVTEKGKDVELRCDPISGHTALYWYRQSLGQGLEFLIYFQGNSAPDKSGLPSDRFSAERTGGSVSTLTIQRTQQEDSAVYLCASRDTSSYNEQFFGPGTRLTVL.

The CDR3 DNA reads TGTGCCAGCAGCTTCCAGGGAGCCACAGATACGCAGTATTTT. Translation gives CASSFQGATDTQYF. The chain employs TRBV7-2 and TRBJ2-3; D is perhaps TRBD1 or TRBD2 (5 bases each). The CDR3 extends over 14 amino acids. In germline, CDR1 is SGHTA, CDR2 FQGNSA. Trimming pared 3 bases from V and 2 bases from J, leaving 9 bases between.

The V call is TRBV7-2, the J call TRBJ1-2; unclear D gene. V was pared by 1 base and J by 0 bases, with 6 bases between. CDR3 size: 14 residues. Germline V gene sequence: CDR1 SGHTA, CDR2 FQGNSA. The CDR3 here is CASSLGPTNYGYTF. The DNA of the CDR3 is TGTGCCAGCAGCTTAGGGCCGACTAACTATGGCTACACCTTC.

V usage is TRBV5-6 and J usage is TRBJ2-7; D uncertain. Between the trimmed V and J ends, which lost 3 bases and 5 bases, there was a span of 18 bases. The germline V gene encodes CDR1 SGHDT and CDR2 YYEEEE. This CDR3 comprises 15 residues. CDR3 DNA sequence: TGTGCCAGCAGCTCCCCTCGGTTCGCGGTCGACGAGCAGTACTTC. Encoded protein: CASSSPRFAVDEQYF. Full variable domain (missing parts from reference TRBV5-6 and TRBJ2-7): DAGVTQSPTHLIKTRGQQVTLRCSPKSGHDTVSWYQQALGQGPQFIFQYYEEEERQRGNFPDRFSGHQFPNYSSELNVNALLLGDSALYLCASSSPRFAVDEQYFGPGTRLTVT.

This clone occurred once. V usage is TRBV19 and J usage is TRBJ1-1; D gene unclear. CDR3 length: 14 residues. Germline V lookup: CDR1 LNHDA, CDR2 SQIVND (reference sequence). The V gene lost 6 bases and the J gene lost 8 bases, with 19 bases spanning the gap. The CDR3 is CASSSQTLDHEAFF. The CDR3 DNA is TGTGCCAGTAGCTCCCAAACTCTTGACCACGAAGCTTTCTTT. Together with reference TRBV19 and TRBJ1-1, the CDR3 gives the full variable domain: DGGITQSPKYLFRKEGQNVTLSCEQNLNHDAMYWYRQDPGQGLRLIYYSQIVNDFQKGDIAEGYSVSREKKESFPLTVTSAQKNPTAFYLCASSSQTLDHEAFFGQGTRLTVV.

The CDR3 DNA is TGTGCCAGCAGTGTGGAAGGGGCCTATCAGCCCCAGCATTTT. Protein: CASSVEGAYQPQHF. The rearrangement uses TRBV6-1 and TRBJ1-5; D may be TRBD1 (5 bases). V was pared by 4 bases and J by 5 bases, with 12 bases between. The CDR3 is made up of 14 amino acids. CDR1 is MNHNS, CDR2 SASEGT, per germline.

The rearrangement joins TRBV27 to TRBJ2-2; D is ambiguous. CDR1 and CDR2 from the germline V gene are MNHEY and SMNVEV (reference sequence). The CDR3 extends over 12 amino acids. V was shortened by 3 bases and J by 3 bases, with 2 bases between the two germline ends. DNA for the CDR3: TGTGCCAGCAGTTTTGACACCGGGGAGCTGTTTTTT. Its translation is CASSFDTGELFF.

J is TRBJ2-1 and V is TRBV29-1; 8 positions match TRBD1. This CDR3 has 15 amino acids. Looked up from germline, CDR1 is SQVTM and CDR2 is ANQGSEA. Germline trimming cut 5 bases from V and 7 bases from J; bases unmatched to any gene: 13. The CDR3 sequence is CSVSVGRGRRNEQFF. For the CDR3, the DNA is TGCAGCGTTTCGGTTGGCAGGGGGCGACGGAATGAGCAGTTCTTC.